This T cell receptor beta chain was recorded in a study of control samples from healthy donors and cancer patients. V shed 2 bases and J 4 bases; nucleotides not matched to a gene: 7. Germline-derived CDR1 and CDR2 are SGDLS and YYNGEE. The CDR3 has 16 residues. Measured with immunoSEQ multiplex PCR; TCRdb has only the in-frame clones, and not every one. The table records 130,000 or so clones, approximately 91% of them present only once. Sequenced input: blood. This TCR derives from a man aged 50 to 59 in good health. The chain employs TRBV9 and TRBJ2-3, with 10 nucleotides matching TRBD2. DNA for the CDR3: TGTGCCAGCAGCGTCCTAACTAGCGGGGCCCCAGATACGCAGTATTTT. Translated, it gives CASSVLTSGAPDTQYF. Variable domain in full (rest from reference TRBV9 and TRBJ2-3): DSGVTQTPKHLITATGQRVTLRCSPRSGDLSVYWYQQSLDQGLQFLIQYYNGEERAKGNILERFSAQQFPDLHSELNLSSLELGDSALYFCASSVLTSGAPDTQYFGPGTRLTVL.